The 25 T cell receptor beta chains below all came from one sample that was sequenced in a study of T cell responses to AZD1222 COVID-19 vaccine. TCRdb's table, derived via immunoSEQ multiplex PCR, lists solely in-frame clones and lacks some. The sample records 100,000 to 150,000 clones, 88% being singletons. The sequenced sample was peripheral blood, obtained on day 0 of AZD1222 vaccination. The receptors were sampled from an adult in good health.

The chain links TRBV2 to TRBJ1-1; perhaps TRBD1 as D (6 bases). Trimming removed 4 bases from V and 0 bases from J, with 6 bases in between. CDR1 SNHLY and CDR2 FYNNEI come from the germline V gene. The CDR3 loop spans 13 amino acids. CDR3 loop: CASSGTVNTEAFF. The CDR3 nucleotides read TGTGCCAGCAGTGGGACAGTGAACACTGAAGCTTTCTTT.

V and J are TRBV19 and TRBJ2-7; weak D call: TRBD2 (7 bases). The CDR3 is 15 residues long. The germline V gene encodes CDR1 LNHDA and CDR2 SQIVND (reference sequence). V was cut by 4 bases and J by 2 bases, with 15 bases left in between. CDR3 DNA sequence: TGTGCCAGTAGTAGGAGCGGGACACAGGCCTACGAGCAGTACTTC. Translating gives CASSRSGTQAYEQYF.

This rearrangement joins TRBV4-3 to TRBJ1-2, with TRBD1 matching 10 bases. Looked up from germline, CDR1 is LGHNA and CDR2 is YSLEER. Unmatched junction bases numbered 3, after V lost 1 base and J lost 7 bases. This CDR3 is built from 14 residues. CDR3 region: CASSQAGTGVGYTF. CDR3 bases: TGCGCCAGCAGCCAAGCGGGGACAGGGGTTGGCTACACCTTC.

This sequence joins TRBV28 and TRBJ2-3; a possible D gene is TRBD1 (6 bases). Between the trimmed V and J ends, which lost 6 bases and 0 bases, there was a span of 13 bases. The germline gives CDR1 MDHEN, CDR2 SYDVKM. The CDR3 is 15 amino acids. This chain's CDR3 is CASSPGEVSTDTQYF. CDR3 nucleotide sequence: TGTGCCAGCAGCCCAGGGGAAGTTAGCACAGATACGCAGTATTTT.

This clone was recorded only once. The V and J genes are TRBV6-5 and TRBJ2-7, with 9 bases lining up with TRBD1. The CDR3 extends over 12 amino acids. V lost 7 bases to trimming and J lost 8 bases; unmatched junction nucleotides: 6. The germline V gene encodes CDR1 MNHEY and CDR2 SVGAGI. Here the CDR3 reads CASIGTGNQQYF. In DNA form, the CDR3 reads TGTGCCAGCATAGGGACAGGGAACCAGCAGTACTTC.

The V call is TRBV4-1, the J call TRBJ2-7; the D gene could be TRBD1 or TRBD2 (5 bases each). Germline CDR1 and CDR2: MGHRA and YSYEKL. With 0 bases removed from V and 7 bases from J, the gap between germline ends came to 19 bases. The CDR3 consists of 16 residues. CDR3 sequence reads: CASSQEGGDPFREQYF. CDR3 DNA sequence: TGCGCCAGCAGCCAAGAGGGTGGGGACCCGTTCAGGGAGCAGTACTTC.

The CDR3 bases are TGCACCAGCAGGACCACGGGAGGATGGACCGGGGAGCTGTTTTTT. It codes for CTSRTTGGWTGELFF. The chain has TRBV1 and TRBJ2-2; the D call TRBD2 from the table was never checked on the DNA. TRBV1 is a documented pseudogene. The CDR3 consists of 15 residues.

CDR3: CASSMGPAQETQYF. The CDR3 bases are TGTGCCAGTAGTATGGGTCCCGCCCAAGAGACCCAGTACTTC. The chain employs TRBV19 and TRBJ2-5; D not resolved. V shed 3 bases and J shed 1 base, with 9 bases lying between them. In germline, CDR1 is LNHDA, CDR2 SQIVND (reference sequence). The CDR3 has 14 residues.

The chain couples TRBV6-6 to TRBJ1-2; the D gene is possibly TRBD1 (5 bases). CDR1 MNHNY and CDR2 SVGAGI come from the germline V gene (reference sequence). The V end was cut by 7 bases, the J end by 5 bases, with 14 bases between. The CDR3 runs to 13 residues. CDR3 nucleotide sequence: TGTGCCAGCACCTTCGGGGCCCAGTATGGCTACACCTTC. It is translated as CASTFGAQYGYTF.

This chain uses TRBV5-8 with TRBJ1-1; D is unresolved. The CDR3 extends over 16 amino acids. Germline CDR1 SGHTS, CDR2 YDEGEE. Trimming removed 5 bases from V and 0 bases from J, with 17 bases in between. The CDR3 DNA sequence: TGTGCCAGCAGTTATTATAGTCCTTCCATGAACACTGAAGCTTTCTTT. Protein product: CASSYYSPSMNTEAFF.

The gene calls are TRBV6-5 and TRBJ1-6; 9 bases map to TRBD1. This CDR3 comprises 15 residues. CDR1 is MNHEY and CDR2 is SVGAGI in the germline V gene. The V and J ends lost 4 bases and 10 bases, in that order; junction bases with no gene match: 8. CDR3 sequence (DNA): TGTGCCAGCAGTTTGACAGGACAGGGGTACTCACCCCTCCACTTT. Its protein is CASSLTGQGYSPLHF.

The chain recombines TRBV27 with TRBJ1-1, with D possibly matching TRBD1 (5 bases). V dropped 6 bases and J dropped 3 bases, with 17 bases sitting between them. The CDR3 extends over 15 amino acids. Germline CDR1 is MNHEY and CDR2 is SMNVEV (reference sequence). CDR3 in amino acids: CASRVEAQVYTEAFF. Written as DNA, the CDR3 is TGTGCCAGCAGGGTGGAAGCACAGGTGTACACTGAAGCTTTCTTT.

The rearrangement uses TRBV7-2 and TRBJ2-3, with TRBD2 as a possible D gene (6 bases). V was trimmed by 2 bases and J by 6 bases, leaving 12 bases between them. The CDR3 runs to 14 residues. Looked up from germline, CDR1 is SGHTA and CDR2 is FQGNSA. The CDR3 sequence is CASSLFGGRDTQYF. The CDR3 DNA follows: TGTGCCAGCAGCTTATTTGGAGGGAGGGATACGCAGTATTTT.

This clone has a handful of counts. This chain links TRBV24-1 with TRBJ1-1, with D possibly TRBD1 on 5 matching bases. Germline-derived CDR1 and CDR2 are KGHDR and SFDVKD. V was cut by 3 bases and J by 3 bases, with 13 bases left in between. CDR3 size: 15 residues. CDR3 nucleotides: TGTGCCACCAGTGATGGTGGCCGGGGGGACACTGAAGCTTTCTTT. Protein product: CATSDGGRGDTEAFF.

The chain carries TRBV18 and TRBJ2-1; D not certain. Trimming removed 3 bases from V and 5 bases from J, with 8 bases in between. The V gene's germline CDR1 is KGHSH and CDR2 LQKENI. The CDR3 runs 13 residues. CDR3 protein: CASSPSVNNEQFF. The CDR3 DNA follows: TGTGCCAGCTCACCGTCCGTTAACAATGAGCAGTTCTTC.

This chain joins TRBV28 and TRBJ2-1; D perhaps matches TRBD2 (6 bases). With 8 bases removed from V and 4 bases from J, the gap between germline ends came to 12 bases. This CDR3 is 13 amino acids long. Germline loops: CDR1 MDHEN, CDR2 SYDVKM. Here the CDR3 reads CASAEGRYNEQFF. The CDR3 bases are TGTGCCAGCGCGGAGGGGCGATACAATGAGCAGTTCTTC.

This clone was recorded only once. The chain has TRBV7-3 and TRBJ2-2, with TRBD2 matching 10 bases. V lost 5 bases, J lost 0 bases, and 3 bases stayed unmatched. Germline V gene sequence: CDR1 SGHTA, CDR2 FQGTGA. The CDR3 totals 16 residues. CDR3 sequence reads: CASSPAGGPNTGELFF. For the CDR3, the DNA is TGTGCCAGCAGCCCAGCGGGGGGGCCGAACACCGGGGAGCTGTTTTTT.

V gene TRBV28 combines with J gene TRBJ2-7, with a weak D call TRBD1 (6 bases). The CDR3 runs to 14 residues. Germline V gives CDR1 MDHEN, CDR2 SYDVKM. The V gene lost 1 base and the J gene lost 3 bases, with 10 bases spanning the gap. DNA for the CDR3: TGTGCCAGCAGTTTATTGAGCAGGGGCTACGAGCAGTACTTC. As protein: CASSLLSRGYEQYF.

This sequence joins TRBV30 and TRBJ1-5; D unresolved. Trimming stripped 3 bases from V and 4 bases from J, with 13 bases between. Germline lookup yields CDR1 GTSNPN and CDR2 SVGIG (reference sequence). The CDR3 contains 14 residues. CDR3 nucleotides: TGTGCCTGGAGCCGTGTAACAGAAAATCAGCCCCAGCATTTT. Protein product: CAWSRVTENQPQHF.

The chain uses TRBV27 and TRBJ1-3; 7 positions agree with TRBD1. The CDR3 sequence is 14 residues long. With V trimmed by 3 bases and J by 8 bases, 7 bases remained unmatched. Germline-derived CDR1 and CDR2 are MNHEY and SMNVEV (reference sequence). CDR3 sequence reads: CASSLQTGAHTIYF. The CDR3 region has the DNA TGTGCCAGCAGTTTGCAAACAGGGGCTCACACCATATATTTT.

The rearrangement links TRBV18 to TRBJ1-2, with D unclear. The CDR3 spans 14 residues. Trimming stripped 0 bases from V and 2 bases from J, with 7 bases between. Germline V gives CDR1 KGHSH, CDR2 LQKENI. The CDR3 protein is CASSPPSENYGYTF. The CDR3 region has the DNA TGTGCCAGCTCACCACCCAGTGAGAACTATGGCTACACCTTC.

This clone was seen only once. The chain combines TRBV7-2 with TRBJ1-3; tentatively, D is TRBD1 (5 bases). V dropped 0 bases and J dropped 3 bases, with 12 bases sitting between them. Per the germline V gene, CDR1 is SGHTA and CDR2 is FQGNSA. This CDR3 has 16 residues. The CDR3 bases are TGTGCCAGCAGCTTAGCTCGGACGACAGTTGGAAACACCATATATTTT. This sequence encodes CASSLARTTVGNTIYF.

The CDR3 sequence is CASSPTGGQYEQYF. DNA for the CDR3: TGTGCCAGTAGTCCGACAGGGGGCCAGTACGAGCAGTACTTC. V usage is TRBV19 and J usage is TRBJ2-7; 10 nucleotides align to TRBD1. The V and J ends lost 5 bases and 4 bases, in that order; junction bases with no gene match: 5. CDR1 and CDR2 (germline): LNHDA, SQIVND (reference sequence). The CDR3 totals 14 residues.

This chain links TRBV6-1 with TRBJ1-1; D is unclear. Trimming cost V 2 bases and J 4 bases, with 11 bases left between them. Per the germline V gene, CDR1 is MNHNS and CDR2 is SASEGT. The CDR3 covers 14 residues. The CDR3 sequence is CASSENLHLTEAFF. DNA for the CDR3: TGTGCCAGCAGTGAAAACTTACACCTCACTGAAGCTTTCTTT.

This clone was detected a few times. DNA of the CDR3: TGTGCCAGCACCATCGGAGGGGGTTGGTCCATATATTTT. Translating gives CASTIGGGWSIYF. The gene calls are TRBV7-9 and TRBJ1-3; TRBD1 might be the D (6 bases). CDR1 SEHNR and CDR2 FQNEAQ come from the germline V gene (reference sequence). V was pared by 7 bases and J by 11 bases, with 18 bases between. The CDR3 length is 13 residues. Variable domain in full (rest from reference TRBV7-9 and TRBJ1-3): DTGVSQNPRHKITKRGQNVTFRCDPISEHNRLYWYRQTLGQGPEFLTYFQNEAQLEKSRLLSDRFSAERPKGSFSTLEIQRTEQGDSAMYLCASTIGGGWSIYFGEGSWLTVV.